Listed below are T cell receptor beta chains from one sample, sequenced in a study of radiation and T cells in renal cell carcinoma. Assay: immunoSEQ multiplex PCR; the TCRdb copy retains only in-frame clones and omits some. The sample includes roughly 120,000 clones, 81% of them seen just once. Sequences were derived from blood, sampled from a patient whose treatment included radiotherapy and nephrectomy. The receptors originated from a woman in her sixties with renal cell carcinoma. The CDR3 runs from the conserved cysteine through the conserved F or W. The D gene is left open where the match is weak. Clone size is not always given. Where it is, it says once, few, many or a class for expanded clones.

CDR3,DNA,J,size,V,D
CASSLRGSRYQETQYF,TGCGCCAGCAGCTTGAGGGGCAGCCGATACCAAGAGACCCAGTACTTC,TRBJ2-5,NA,TRBV5-1,NA
CASSISGGVQNIQYF,TGTGCCAGCAGCATAAGCGGGGGAGTCCAAAACATTCAGTACTTC,TRBJ2-4,once,TRBV11-2,TRBD2
CASSSGSSYNEQFF,TGTGCCAGCTCGTCAGGGAGCTCCTACAATGAGCAGTTCTTC,TRBJ2-1,NA,TRBV18,NA
CASAMGRGEKLFF,TGTGCCAGCGCAATGGGGCGGGGTGAAAAACTGTTTTTT,TRBJ1-4,NA,TRBV7-6,NA
CASSASAQGFTEAFF,TGTGCCAGCAGTGCCTCGGCACAGGGTTTTACTGAAGCTTTCTTT,TRBJ1-1,NA,TRBV25-1,NA
CAIKDIAKNIQYF,TGCGCCATCAAGGATATAGCCAAAAACATTCAGTACTTC,TRBJ2-4,NA,TRBV10-2,NA
CASSPGTGVATNEKLFF,TGCGCCAGCAGCCCAGGGACAGGGGTGGCAACTAATGAAAAACTGTTTTTT,TRBJ1-4,NA,TRBV5-1,TRBD1
CASSLDQGRGNQPQHF,TGTGCCAGCAGCTTAGACCAGGGGCGAGGCAATCAGCCCCAGCATTTT,TRBJ1-5,NA,TRBV7-6,NA
CASSLLRQGQETQYF,TGCGCCAGCAGCTTGCTAAGACAGGGCCAAGAGACCCAGTACTTC,TRBJ2-5,NA,TRBV5-1,TRBD1
CASSQDPKGHQPQHF,TGCGCCAGCAGCCAAGACCCGAAAGGGCATCAGCCCCAGCATTTT,TRBJ1-5,NA,TRBV4-1,NA
CASSQYLGSGNTIYF,TGTGCCAGCAGCCAGTACCTCGGAAGCGGAAACACCATATATTTT,TRBJ1-3,once,TRBV7-2,NA
CASANQGARAEAFF,TGTGCCAGCGCGAATCAGGGGGCGCGCGCTGAAGCTTTCTTT,TRBJ1-1,NA,TRBV19,TRBD1
CASSSGIYEQYF,TGTGCCAGCAGCTCCGGGATCTACGAGCAGTACTTC,TRBJ2-7,few,TRBV7-2,NA
CASSQTQDMNTEAFF,TGTGCCAGTAGTCAAACACAGGACATGAACACTGAAGCTTTCTTT,TRBJ1-1,NA,TRBV19,NA